Each of the 20 T cell receptor beta chains below was sequenced from the same sample in a study of T cell responses to AZD1222 COVID-19 vaccine. The method was immunoSEQ multiplex PCR; TCRdb's version includes in-frame clones alone and lacks a portion of them. The table includes some 50,000 clones, around 91% detected once. The material sequenced was peripheral blood, taken 28 days after the second AZD1222 dose. The receptors were sampled from an adult who received the AZD1222 COVID-19 vaccine.

The chain couples TRBV9 to TRBJ1-5, with a possible D match to TRBD1 (5 bases). The CDR3 is 15 residues long. Germline lookup yields CDR1 SGDLS and CDR2 YYNGEE. V gave up 3 bases and J gave up 3 bases, with 13 bases separating them. CDR3 residues: CASSGGAGDNQPQHF. The CDR3 coding sequence is TGTGCCAGCAGCGGAGGTGCGGGGGACAATCAGCCCCAGCATTTT. Filled out from reference TRBV9 and TRBJ1-5, the complete variable domain reads DSGVTQTPKHLITATGQRVTLRCSPRSGDLSVYWYQQSLDQGLQFLIQYYNGEERAKGNILERFSAQQFPDLHSELNLSSLELGDSALYFCASSGGAGDNQPQHFGDGTRLSIL.

The rearrangement joins TRBV9 to TRBJ2-1; 7 positions match TRBD2. Germline CDR1 SGDLS, CDR2 YYNGEE. V was clipped by 3 bases and J by 0 bases; unmatched bases: 3. The CDR3 has 15 residues. Here the CDR3 DNA reads TGTGCCAGCAGCGCGGGGGGACGCTCCTACAATGAGCAGTTCTTC. Translated: CASSAGGRSYNEQFF.

The chain links TRBV5-1 to TRBJ2-2, with 13 bases matching TRBD2. In germline, CDR1 is SGHRS, CDR2 YFSETQ. The J segment lost 7 bases and the V segment lost 6 bases, leaving 6 bases of the junction unmatched. CDR3 length equals 15 residues. CDR3 amino acids: CASKLAGGIIGELFF. The CDR3 DNA sequence: TGCGCCAGCAAACTAGCGGGAGGGATCATCGGGGAGCTGTTTTTT.

The chain carries TRBV29-1 and TRBJ2-7; D might be TRBD2 (6 bases). In germline, CDR1 is SQVTM, CDR2 ANQGSEA. Trimming shortened V by 6 bases and J by 4 bases, and 16 bases separated the two germline ends. The CDR3 covers 13 residues. Here the CDR3 reads CSVKGGAGYEQYF. In nucleotides, the CDR3 is TGCAGCGTCAAGGGTGGGGCGGGGTACGAGCAGTACTTC.

The chain links TRBV1 to TRBJ1-5. TRBV1 is designated a pseudogene. The CDR3 consists of 19 residues. The DNA for the CDR3 is TGCACCAGCAGCCAGTTGGGTAGACAGCGGGTTTATAGCAATCAGCCCCAGCATTTT. Protein: CTSSQLGRQRVYSNQPQHF.

The rearrangement joins TRBV19 to TRBJ2-5; 9 nucleotides match TRBD1. Losses at the gene ends were 0 bases for V and 6 bases for J; bases not matched to a gene: 11. Germline CDR1 LNHDA, CDR2 SQIVND (reference sequence). CDR3 length: 17 amino acids. The DNA for the CDR3 is TGTGCCAGTAGTATAGAGGGGGAACAGGGGGCTTCGAAGACCCAGTACTTC. Translated: CASSIEGEQGASKTQYF.

The chain carries TRBV28 and TRBJ2-3; a possible D gene is TRBD2 (5 bases). Trimming stripped 5 bases from V and 6 bases from J, with 15 bases between. The germline V gene has CDR1 MDHEN and CDR2 SYDVKM. CDR3 length: 14 amino acids. The CDR3 DNA reads TGTGCCAGCAGTCCCCAAGAACCGGGGGATACGCAGTATTTT. Translating it yields CASSPQEPGDTQYF.

The CDR3 coding sequence is TGCGCCAGCAGCCAGCCGGTAGGGGGAGTCGCCGATACGCAGTATTTT. It yields the protein CASSQPVGGVADTQYF. The V gene is TRBV5-1, the J gene TRBJ2-3, with TRBD1 as a possible D gene (6 bases). Trimming took 4 bases from V and 6 from J, leaving 21 bases between them. CDR3 size: 16 residues. CDR1 and CDR2 from the germline V gene are SGHRS and YFSETQ. Together with reference TRBV5-1 and TRBJ2-3, the CDR3 gives the full variable domain: KAGVTQTPRYLIKTRGQQVTLSCSPISGHRSVSWYQQTPGQGLQFLFEYFSETQRNKGNFPGRFSGRQFSNSRSEMNVSTLELGDSALYLCASSQPVGGVADTQYFGPGTRLTVL.

The chain has TRBV6-5 and TRBJ1-2, with D unclear. The CDR3 extends over 13 amino acids. Germline assignment: CDR1 MNHEY and CDR2 SVGAGI. V was clipped by 6 bases and J by 2 bases, with 10 bases between them. Here the CDR3 reads CASSLEGNYGYTF. In DNA, the CDR3 is TGTGCCAGCAGCCTCGAGGGAAACTATGGCTACACCTTC.

This clone was counted a few times. The chain employs TRBV7-8 and TRBJ1-6; TRBD1 matches 8 bases. V gave up 5 bases and J gave up 9 bases; unmatched junction bases: 9. This CDR3 is built from 15 residues. Per germline, CDR1 SGHVS and CDR2 FQNEAQ. In DNA, the CDR3 is TGTGCCAGCAGCGACTATGCAGGGGGCGGTTCACCCCTCCACTTT. This encodes CASSDYAGGGSPLHF.

The V and J genes are TRBV29-1 and TRBJ1-3; 7 bases align to TRBD1. The CDR3 is 13 residues long. Trimming cost V 8 bases and J 6 bases; bases outside gene matches: 10. Germline loops: CDR1 SQVTM, CDR2 ANQGSEA. CDR3 sequence reads: CSFQDRILNTIYF. For the CDR3, the DNA is TGCAGCTTTCAGGACAGGATCTTAAACACCATATATTTT.

This clone was observed a few times. V usage is TRBV18 and J usage is TRBJ2-1; 9 bases fit TRBD2. CDR1 is KGHSH and CDR2 is LQKENI in the germline V gene. CDR3 length equals 19 residues. V was pared by 0 bases and J by 4 bases, with 13 bases of the junction left unmatched. As DNA, the CDR3 is TGTGCCAGCTCACCACCGCGGCAGGGTGAACTAGCGGGTTACAATGAGCAGTTCTTC. Translating it yields CASSPPRQGELAGYNEQFF.

This rearrangement joins TRBV9 to TRBJ2-2; no clear D gene. V was pared by 0 bases and J by 4 bases, with 7 bases between. The CDR3 has 14 residues. Germline CDR1 SGDLS, CDR2 YYNGEE. Written as DNA, the CDR3 is TGTGCCAGCAGCGTAGGTGGGTCCACCGGGGAGCTGTTTTTT. It translates to CASSVGGSTGELFF.

The J gene is TRBJ1-2, the V gene TRBV7-9; the D is unclear. From germline, CDR1 is SEHNR and CDR2 FQNEAQ (reference sequence). This CDR3 region has 14 residues. Trimming stripped 2 bases from V and 8 bases from J, with 15 bases between. The CDR3 region is CASSLSTPRSGYTF. CDR3 DNA sequence: TGTGCCAGCAGCTTATCGACCCCTAGGAGCGGCTACACCTTC.

The V call is TRBV19, the J call TRBJ2-7; 10 positions match TRBD1. CDR1 and CDR2 (germline): LNHDA, SQIVND (reference sequence). The CDR3 has 14 amino acids. With V trimmed by 4 bases and J by 3 bases, 3 bases remained unmatched. The CDR3 reads CASSKTGGNYEQYF. Written as DNA, the CDR3 is TGTGCCAGTAGTAAGACAGGGGGCAACTACGAGCAGTACTTC.

This clone appeared once. The chain joins TRBV19 to TRBJ1-2; 11 positions agree with TRBD1. Germline trimming cut 4 bases from V and 4 bases from J; bases unmatched to any gene: 8. Germline V gives CDR1 LNHDA, CDR2 SQIVND (reference sequence). The CDR3 has 16 amino acids. This CDR3 is CASSTKRTGGSYGYTF. CDR3 bases: TGTGCCAGTAGTACGAAAAGGACAGGGGGCTCCTATGGCTACACCTTC.

V usage is TRBV5-1 and J usage is TRBJ2-1; 7 positions agree with TRBD2. CDR3 length equals 17 residues. Germline lookup yields CDR1 SGHRS and CDR2 YFSETQ. J was trimmed by 4 bases and V by 4 bases; bases with no gene match: 14. CDR3 protein: CASSQPGTTTPYNEQFF. In nucleotides, the CDR3 is TGCGCCAGCAGCCAACCCGGGACTACGACCCCTTACAATGAGCAGTTCTTC.

The gene calls are TRBV7-2 and TRBJ2-3; a possible D gene is TRBD2 (6 bases). The V gene's germline CDR1 is SGHTA and CDR2 FQGNSA. Trimming cost V 3 bases and J 0 bases, with 16 bases left between them. The CDR3 totals 17 residues. The CDR3: CASSLAGKPSSTDTQYF. CDR3 nucleotides: TGTGCCAGCAGCTTGGCGGGGAAACCCTCTAGCACAGATACGCAGTATTTT.

This rearrangement joins TRBV21-1 to TRBJ1-1. TRBV21-1 is marked as a pseudogene. This CDR3 spans 19 amino acids. The CDR3 protein is CASSLNRGPGIFMNTEAFF. The CDR3 DNA reads TGTGCCAGCAGCCTTAACCGCGGACCGGGGATTTTCATGAACACTGAAGCTTTCTTT.

The genes are TRBV7-8 and TRBJ1-3; D is perhaps TRBD1 (6 bases). The V gene lost 4 bases and the J gene lost 0 bases, with 10 bases spanning the gap. Germline values: CDR1 SGHVS, CDR2 FQNEAQ. The CDR3 is made up of 15 amino acids. The DNA for the CDR3 is TGTGCCAGCAGCTCGAGGGGGGGCTCTGGAAACACCATATATTTT. It specifies CASSSRGGSGNTIYF.